The 27 T cell receptor beta chains in this list originate from one sample, sequenced in a study of cytomegalovirus exposure and HLA in healthy donors. PCR amplification relied on 60 Vbeta primers (plus 13 Jbeta primers). The method was immunoSEQ multiplex PCR; TCRdb's version includes in-frame clones alone and lacks a portion of them. Its clone listing holds about 120,000 clones. Material for sequencing was PBMCs. The receptor set was obtained from a woman between 40 and 55 years old in good health and CMV-seropositive.

The J gene is TRBJ2-7, the V gene TRBV5-1, with 8 bases matching TRBD2. From germline, CDR1 is SGHRS and CDR2 YFSETQ. The CDR3 runs to 16 residues. The junction had 6 bases not matched to a gene; V was cut back by 0 bases and J by 1 base. CDR3 protein: CASSLVISGISYEQYF. The CDR3, as DNA: TGCGCCAGCAGCTTGGTTATTAGCGGGATTTCCTACGAGCAGTACTTC.

V usage is TRBV4-3 and J usage is TRBJ2-5, with D unresolved. In germline, CDR1 is LGHNA, CDR2 YSLEER. The ends were cut back, 5 bases at V and 5 bases at J, with 12 bases in the middle. The CDR3 covers 13 residues. This CDR3 is CASSTWARETQYF. CDR3 in DNA: TGCGCCAGCAGCACCTGGGCTCGGGAGACCCAGTACTTC.

This sequence joins TRBV10-3 and TRBJ2-1, with D possibly TRBD2 on 5 matching bases. The V end was cut by 10 bases, the J end by 7 bases, with 17 bases between. Germline V gene data show CDR1 as ENHRY and CDR2 as SYGVKD. The CDR3 length is 13 residues. CDR3 amino acids: CATAGGSTNEQFF. Written as DNA, the CDR3 is TGTGCCACGGCCGGCGGGTCAACGAATGAGCAGTTCTTC.

The V call is TRBV10-3, the J call TRBJ1-3; D is unclear. CDR1 is ENHRY and CDR2 is SYGVKD in the germline V gene. The CDR3 runs 15 residues. V was cut by 4 bases and J by 4 bases, with 14 bases left in between. CDR3 DNA: TGTGCCATCAGTGGGCACATGCTGTCCGGAAACACCATATATTTT. Amino acids: CAISGHMLSGNTIYF.

In the case of this clone: Compared with germline, one end of the junction differs, possibly owing to a read error. The rearrangement uses TRBV27 and TRBJ2-3; 9 positions match TRBD2. Germline V CDR1 and CDR2: MNHEY, SMNVEV (reference sequence). The CDR3 consists of 13 residues. The CDR3 here is CRSGSKFTDTQYF. The DNA of the CDR3 is TGCCGTAGCGGGAGTAAGTTCACAGATACGCAGTATTTT.

The chain has TRBV6-6 and TRBJ2-7; 11 bases are a match to TRBD2. J gave up 3 bases and V 6 bases, and 10 bases lay outside the gene matches. Germline CDR1 reads MNHNY; CDR2 reads SVGAGI (reference sequence). The CDR3 length is 16 residues. The CDR3 bases are TGTGCCAGCAGCCATGGGACTAGCGGAACTAACTACGAGCAGTACTTC. This sequence encodes CASSHGTSGTNYEQYF.

The rearrangement joins TRBV27 to TRBJ2-7; 14 positions match TRBD2. From germline, CDR1 is MNHEY and CDR2 SMNVEV (reference sequence). Trimming took 5 bases from V and 3 from J; bases not matched to a gene: 3. The CDR3 consists of 15 residues. Here the CDR3 reads CASSGTSGGFYEQYF. The CDR3 region has the DNA TGTGCCAGCAGTGGGACTAGCGGGGGCTTCTACGAGCAGTACTTC.

The J gene is TRBJ1-1, the V gene TRBV27, with D possibly being TRBD1 (6 bases). The germline CDR1 and CDR2 sequences are MNHEY and SMNVEV (reference sequence). The CDR3 runs to 13 residues. Trimming cost V 2 bases and J 10 bases, with 14 bases left between them. CDR3 in amino acids: CASSLTRGGVAFF. DNA for the CDR3: TGTGCCAGCAGTTTAACCAGGGGTGGGGTAGCTTTCTTT.

This sequence joins TRBV12-1 and TRBJ2-7; TRBD2 is taken as the D call from the table, unchecked against the DNA. TRBV12-1 is classified as a pseudogene. The CDR3 is made up of 13 amino acids. CDR3 protein: CAAPVVSSYEQYF. CDR3 coding DNA: TGTGCCGCTCCTGTCGTTAGCTCCTACGAGCAGTACTTC.

The chain recombines TRBV5-1 with TRBJ2-2, with D perhaps matching TRBD1 (6 bases). Trimming left V 0 bases short and J 8 bases short, with 11 bases between. CDR1 SGHRS and CDR2 YFSETQ come from the germline V gene. The CDR3 is 14 residues long. The CDR3 DNA reads TGCGCCAGCAGCTTGGTCAGGGGATCGGGGGAGCTGTTTTTT. This gives the protein CASSLVRGSGELFF. Full variable domain (missing parts from reference TRBV5-1 and TRBJ2-2): KAGVTQTPRYLIKTRGQQVTLSCSPISGHRSVSWYQQTPGQGLQFLFEYFSETQRNKGNFPGRFSGRQFSNSRSEMNVSTLELGDSALYLCASSLVRGSGELFFGEGSRLTVL.

CDR3 in DNA: TGCGCCAGCAGCCAAGGGGAAGGGAGCTCCTACAATGAGCAGTTCTTC. Translated, it gives CASSQGEGSSYNEQFF. The chain carries TRBV4-1 and TRBJ2-1, with a tentative D call TRBD2 (5 bases). Germline CDR1 MGHRA, CDR2 YSYEKL. The CDR3 is 16 residues long. The V and J ends lost 1 base and 0 bases respectively, with 10 bases between them.

The rearrangement links TRBV5-4 to TRBJ2-5, with TRBD2 identical over 9 bases. The tail of the sequence fits TRBJ2-7 better, so the J call may be wrong. Germline CDR1 is SGHNT and CDR2 is YYREEE (reference sequence). The CDR3 totals 15 residues. For the CDR3, the DNA is TGTGCCAGCAGCAGTCTAGCGGGGACCTCCTACGAGCAGTACTTC. Its translation is CASSSLAGTSYEQYF.

CDR3 amino acids: CASSPTGTSGTEQYF. CDR3 nucleotides: TGCGCCAGCAGCCCAACCGGGACTAGCGGGACAGAGCAGTACTTC. This chain connects TRBV5-1 to TRBJ2-7, with TRBD2 matching 13 bases. Germline CDR1 SGHRS, CDR2 YFSETQ. The CDR3 totals 15 residues. J was trimmed by 7 bases and V by 4 bases; bases with no gene match: 8.

V is TRBV27 and J is TRBJ1-3, with no clear D. The CDR3 has 14 amino acids. Trimming shortened V by 7 bases and J by 2 bases, and 12 bases separated the two germline ends. The germline gives CDR1 MNHEY, CDR2 SMNVEV (reference sequence). The CDR3 loop reads CASIMGGAGNTIYF. In DNA, the CDR3 is TGTGCCAGCATAATGGGAGGTGCTGGAAACACCATATATTTT.

The J gene is TRBJ2-1, the V gene TRBV5-5; D ambiguous. V lost 9 bases, J lost 5 bases, and 15 bases lay in between. Germline V CDR1 and CDR2: SGHKS, YYEKEE (reference sequence). The CDR3 length is 13 residues. CDR3 in amino acids: CATASHYDNEQFF. CDR3 nucleotides: TGTGCCACTGCGTCCCACTACGACAATGAGCAGTTCTTC.

The chain recombines TRBV10-3 with TRBJ2-1; 9 nucleotides align to TRBD1. The CDR3 is made up of 13 amino acids. The V gene's germline CDR1 is ENHRY and CDR2 SYGVKD. CDR3 residues: CATGTGINNEQFF. The CDR3 nucleotides read TGTGCGACCGGGACAGGGATAAACAATGAGCAGTTCTTC.

This chain uses TRBV15 with TRBJ1-2; D is unclear. Per the germline V gene, CDR1 is LNHNV and CDR2 is YYDKDF (reference sequence). The length of the CDR3 is 15 residues. Trimming shortened V by 1 base and J by 5 bases, and 14 bases separated the two germline ends. Here the CDR3 reads CATSRVTVPGYGYTF. Written as DNA, the CDR3 is TGTGCCACCAGCAGAGTAACGGTCCCGGGGTATGGCTACACCTTC.

The chain has TRBV5-1 and TRBJ2-7, with TRBD1 matching over 9 bases. The CDR3 loop spans 14 amino acids. Germline V gene sequence: CDR1 SGHRS, CDR2 YFSETQ. V trimming: 5 bases; J trimming: 6 bases; junction bases outside the gene matches: 9. CDR3 DNA: TGCGCCAGCAGACCCGGGACAGGGACCAGCGAGCAGTACTTC. As protein: CASRPGTGTSEQYF.

The CDR3 sequence is CASSQEWLAGGWETQYF. CDR3 in DNA: TGTGCCAGCAGCCAAGAATGGCTAGCGGGAGGGTGGGAGACCCAGTACTTC. The V call is TRBV4-2, the J call TRBJ2-5; TRBD2 agrees at 12 bases. The CDR3 runs to 17 residues. Germline trimming cut 0 bases from V and 5 bases from J; bases unmatched to any gene: 7. Per the germline V gene, CDR1 is LGHNA and CDR2 is YNFKEQ.

V is TRBV5-1 and J is TRBJ2-3; possible D gene TRBD1, 6 bases. Germline loops: CDR1 SGHRS, CDR2 YFSETQ. The V and J ends lost 0 bases and 4 bases respectively, with 12 bases between them. The length of the CDR3 is 15 residues. The CDR3 nucleotides are TGCGCCAGCAGCTTGGACACAGGGTTTCCAGATACGCAGTATTTT. It encodes CASSLDTGFPDTQYF.

This chain uses TRBV15 with TRBJ2-7; TRBD1 agrees at 7 bases. Germline-derived CDR1 and CDR2 are LNHNV and YYDKDF (reference sequence). V trimming: 5 bases; J trimming: 1 base; junction bases outside the gene matches: 5. The CDR3 is 14 amino acids. The CDR3 DNA reads TGTGCCACCAGCCGGGACAGTGGTTCCTACGAGCAGTACTTC. Translation gives CATSRDSGSYEQYF.

The chain uses TRBV19 and TRBJ1-2, with D uncertain. Trimming shortened V by 7 bases and J by 5 bases, and 14 bases separated the two germline ends. Germline CDR1 is LNHDA and CDR2 is SQIVND (reference sequence). The CDR3 is made up of 13 amino acids. The CDR3 DNA reads as TGTGCCAGTAAAATCTCCCGGGGATATGGCTACACCTTC. It translates to CASKISRGYGYTF. Combining the CDR3 with reference TRBV19 and TRBJ1-2 gives the whole variable domain DGGITQSPKYLFRKEGQNVTLSCEQNLNHDAMYWYRQDPGQGLRLIYYSQIVNDFQKGDIAEGYSVSREKKESFPLTVTSAQKNPTAFYLCASKISRGYGYTFGSGTRLTVV.

The chain has TRBV28 and TRBJ2-7; 10 bases are a match to TRBD1. Trimming at V came to 5 bases and at J to 4 bases, leaving 8 bases not matched to a gene. Germline CDR1 is MDHEN and CDR2 is SYDVKM. The CDR3 loop spans 15 amino acids. The CDR3, as DNA: TGTGCCAGCAGTCTGACAGGGGGCGTGGGGTACGAGCAGTACTTC. It is translated as CASSLTGGVGYEQYF.

J is TRBJ2-1 and V is TRBV27, with D possibly being TRBD2 (5 bases). V lost 0 bases and J lost 4, with 19 bases in between. The CDR3 contains 18 residues. Germline assignment: CDR1 MNHEY and CDR2 SMNVEV (reference sequence). CDR3 in DNA: TGTGCCAGCAGTTTATCCGGGATCATAGCCTGGGTATACAATGAGCAGTTCTTC. This codes for CASSLSGIIAWVYNEQFF.

The gene calls are TRBV19 and TRBJ2-1; 7 bases match TRBD2. Losses at the gene ends were 5 bases for V and 0 bases for J; bases not matched to a gene: 13. CDR3 size: 18 residues. Germline assignment: CDR1 LNHDA and CDR2 SQIVND (reference sequence). CDR3 residues: CASSSRDLAASSYNEQFF. Written as DNA, the CDR3 is TGTGCCAGTAGTTCCCGCGACCTAGCGGCAAGCTCCTACAATGAGCAGTTCTTC.

The V call is TRBV15, the J call TRBJ1-2; 8 bases are shared with TRBD1. V was pared by 5 bases and J by 8 bases, with 10 bases of the junction left unmatched. Germline CDR1 reads LNHNV; CDR2 reads YYDKDF (reference sequence). The length of the CDR3 is 14 residues. The CDR3 loop reads CATSPRQGARGYTF. CDR3 nucleotides: TGTGCCACCAGCCCGCGTCAGGGGGCCCGGGGCTACACCTTC.

Comment on this clone: Other DNA sequences in this sample translate to the same CDR3. V usage is TRBV4-1 and J usage is TRBJ2-1; 7 positions agree with TRBD2. The V gene end was trimmed by 0 bases and the J gene end by 9 bases; junction bases not matched to a gene: 11. The CDR3 extends over 16 amino acids. Germline CDR1 is MGHRA and CDR2 is YSYEKL. The CDR3 DNA reads as TGCGCCAGCAGCCAAGAACGGCTGGCGGGAGTCGTTGAGCAGTTCTTC. Protein sequence: CASSQERLAGVVEQFF.